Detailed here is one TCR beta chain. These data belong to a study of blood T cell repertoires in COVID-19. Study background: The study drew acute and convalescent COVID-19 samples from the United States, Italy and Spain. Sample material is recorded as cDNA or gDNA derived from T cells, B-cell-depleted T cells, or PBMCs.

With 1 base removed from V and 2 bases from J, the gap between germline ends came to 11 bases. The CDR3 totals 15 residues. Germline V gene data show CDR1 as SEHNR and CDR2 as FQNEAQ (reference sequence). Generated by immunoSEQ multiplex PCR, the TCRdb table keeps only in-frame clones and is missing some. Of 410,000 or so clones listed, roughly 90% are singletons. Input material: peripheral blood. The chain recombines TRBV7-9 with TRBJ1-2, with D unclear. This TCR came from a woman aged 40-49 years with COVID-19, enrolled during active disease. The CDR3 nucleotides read TGTGCCAGCAGCTTAGATGGGCTCCCCAACTATGGCTACACCTTC. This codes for CASSLDGLPNYGYTF.